A single sample gave rise to the 14 T cell receptor beta chains below, sequenced in a study of post-analysis software for immune sequencing data. cDNA libraries for TCR beta contained unique molecular identifiers. TCRdb called the PCR reads again in MiXCR, with one record for every CDR3 protein. This sample has 550,000 to 700,000 distinct CDR3 sequences; roughly 40% occur once, and the top ten carry about 1.5%. These receptors' targets are unknown. Study-level findings and limits: Among roughly 5 TRBV segments more frequent in patients than controls were TRBV5-6, TRBV5-1 and TRBV20-1.

The specimen sequenced was blood. These receptors were obtained from a girl between 5 and 17 years old with multiple sclerosis.

This chain joins TRBV12-3 or TRBV12-4 and TRBJ2-1; D might be TRBD2 (6 bases). Trimming removed 5 bases from V and 6 bases from J, with 14 bases in between. The CDR3 is 14 residues long. The chain's CDR3 is CASSASGRPNEQFF. In nucleotides, the CDR3 is TGTGCCAGCAGTGCCAGCGGGCGCCCCAATGAGCAGTTCTTC.

The rearrangement joins TRBV29-1 to TRBJ2-1, with 8 bases that match TRBD1. The germline V gene has CDR1 SQVTM and CDR2 ANQGSEA. The CDR3 contains 14 residues. With 1 base clipped from V and 5 bases from J, the junction kept 4 bases outside the gene matches. CDR3 sequence reads: CSVEVRTGNNEQFF. The CDR3 nucleotides are TGCAGCGTTGAAGTCCGGACAGGGAACAATGAGCAGTTCTTC.

The CDR3 DNA is TGTGCCAGCAGCTTGGGGACCAACACCGGGGAGCTGTTTTTT. Protein sequence: CASSLGTNTGELFF. The chain employs TRBV7-9 and TRBJ2-2, with D perhaps being TRBD1 or TRBD2 (5 bases each). Germline lookup yields CDR1 SEHNR and CDR2 FQNEAQ (reference sequence). CDR3 length: 14 amino acids. V was cut by 3 bases and J by 2 bases, with 7 bases left in between.

The table lists this clonotype with a few counts. This chain connects TRBV20-1 to TRBJ2-1; 14 bases are a match to TRBD2. Trimming removed 2 bases from V and 4 bases from J; junction bases left unmatched: 7. Looked up from germline, CDR1 is DFQATT and CDR2 is SNEGSKA (reference sequence). CDR3 length: 17 amino acids. The DNA for the CDR3 is TGCAGTGCTAGAAAAGGGGGACTAGCGGGAGTTTACAATGAGCAGTTCTTC. It is translated as CSARKGGLAGVYNEQFF.

The chain joins TRBV5-5 to TRBJ1-2, with 9 bases matching TRBD1. The CDR3 loop spans 16 amino acids. The germline V gene encodes CDR1 SGHKS and CDR2 YYEKEE (reference sequence). V lost 4 bases to trimming and J lost 3 bases; unmatched junction nucleotides: 10. This CDR3 reads CASSPAGTGRDYGYTF. The CDR3 DNA reads TGTGCCAGCAGCCCTGCCGGGACAGGGCGCGACTATGGCTACACCTTC.

The chain recombines TRBV5-1 with TRBJ2-1, with D uncertain. Trimming took off 0 bases at V and 8 bases at J, with 15 bases between the two ends. Germline CDR1 reads SGHRS; CDR2 reads YFSETQ. The CDR3 consists of 15 residues. As DNA, the CDR3 is TGCGCCAGCAGCTTGGTTGGACCACGAGGACATGAGCAGTTCTTC. Translating it yields CASSLVGPRGHEQFF.

This clonotype has only a few counts. The CDR3, as DNA: TGTGCCAGCACCCTGGACAGGGGATCTACCTACGAGCAGTACTTC. Encoded protein: CASTLDRGSTYEQYF. This chain links TRBV6-5 with TRBJ2-7, with 9 bases aligning to TRBD1. The CDR3 loop spans 15 amino acids. CDR1 and CDR2 (germline): MNHEY, SVGAGI. V lost 7 bases, J lost 2 bases, and 9 bases stayed unmatched.

V is TRBV7-3 and J is TRBJ1-2, with 7 bases that match TRBD1. This CDR3 spans 14 amino acids. CDR1 is SGHTA, CDR2 FQGTGA, per germline. J was trimmed by 5 bases and V by 4 bases; bases with no gene match: 7. This chain's CDR3 is CASSSDRNLYGYTF. CDR3 DNA: TGTGCCAGCAGCTCGGACAGGAACCTATATGGCTACACCTTC.

This clonotype has just a few counts. This chain connects TRBV12-3 or TRBV12-4 to TRBJ2-4, with 7 positions matching TRBD2. Near its end, the DNA agrees better with TRBJ2-7, so the J call may be wrong. The CDR3 runs to 14 residues. DNA of the CDR3: TGTGCCAGCAGCCGTAGCGGGTGGTCTGACGAGCAGTACTTC. The encoded protein is CASSRSGWSDEQYF.

In this sample, this clonotype turned up a few times. The V call is TRBV7-9, the J call TRBJ2-5; D is uncertain. Per the germline V gene, CDR1 is SEHNR and CDR2 is FQNEAQ (reference sequence). V was trimmed by 7 bases and J by 7 bases, leaving 16 bases between them. This CDR3 is 13 amino acids long. The CDR3 protein is CASNLIRWATQYF. CDR3 in DNA: TGTGCCAGCAACCTCATTCGTTGGGCGACCCAGTACTTC.

Notes on this clonotype: The junction differs from germline at one of its ends, possibly a read error. This chain uses TRBV6-5 with TRBJ2-5, with D possibly matching TRBD2 (5 bases). Germline values: CDR1 MNHEY, CDR2 SVGAGI. The CDR3 is 15 amino acids. As DNA, the CDR3 is TGTGCCGGCAGTTACGGAGGAGTTCCTCAAGAGACCCAGTACTTC. Translated, it gives CAGSYGGVPQETQYF.

The rearrangement uses TRBV5-1 and TRBJ1-4; 9 nucleotides agree with TRBD1. Germline V gene data show CDR1 as SGHRS and CDR2 as YFSETQ. The CDR3 is made up of 17 amino acids. J was trimmed by 6 bases and V by 4 bases; bases with no gene match: 13. The CDR3 DNA follows: TGCGCCAGCAGCCGTCTCGTGAGGGGACAGGGCGATGAAAAACTGTTTTTT. Residues: CASSRLVRGQGDEKLFF.

The V call is TRBV7-2, the J call TRBJ1-1; TRBD1 matches at 12 bases. The J segment lost 6 bases and the V segment lost 5 bases, leaving 7 bases of the junction unmatched. In germline, CDR1 is SGHTA, CDR2 FQGNSA. CDR3 length: 15 residues. CDR3 amino acids: CASSPGTGGTAEAFF. The CDR3 DNA reads TGTGCCAGCAGCCCCGGGACAGGGGGCACAGCTGAAGCTTTCTTT.

There are a few counts of this clonotype. V and J are TRBV5-1 and TRBJ2-5, with 10 bases that match TRBD1. Germline V gene lookup returns CDR1 SGHRS and CDR2 YFSETQ. The CDR3 consists of 15 residues. V lost 3 bases to trimming and J lost 4 bases; unmatched junction nucleotides: 6. This chain's CDR3 is CASSSRDRGGETQYF. The CDR3 DNA reads TGCGCCAGCAGCTCCCGGGACAGGGGTGGAGAGACCCAGTACTTC.